This T cell receptor beta chain was retrieved from a study of T cell repertoires in cytomegalovirus infection. Study details: Indicated by public TCR beta signatures were CMV infection and matching HLA type.

Overall study findings and caveats: CMV-specific TCR beta clonotypes restricted by HLA-C were the ones dominating the ex vivo response.

TCRdb ran MiXCR on the reads and lists one entry per CDR3 protein. The profile shows some 680,000 distinct CDR3 sequences, 35% to 45% of them singletons. As regards this clonotype: Its antigen is unknown.

The junction had 7 bases not matched to a gene; V was cut back by 0 bases and J by 6 bases. This CDR3 contains 16 residues. The germline V gene has CDR1 MNHEY and CDR2 SVGEGT. V is TRBV6-2 or TRBV6-3 and J is TRBJ2-1; TRBD2 matches 8 bases. Sample: PBMCs. The sequence came from a human donor in good health (CMV status not recorded). Some clones in this sample may be carry-over from other donors' samples. This chain's CDR3 is CASSYSLAGNPNEQFF. CDR3 DNA sequence: TGTGCCAGCAGTTACTCGTTAGCGGGGAACCCCAATGAGCAGTTCTTC.